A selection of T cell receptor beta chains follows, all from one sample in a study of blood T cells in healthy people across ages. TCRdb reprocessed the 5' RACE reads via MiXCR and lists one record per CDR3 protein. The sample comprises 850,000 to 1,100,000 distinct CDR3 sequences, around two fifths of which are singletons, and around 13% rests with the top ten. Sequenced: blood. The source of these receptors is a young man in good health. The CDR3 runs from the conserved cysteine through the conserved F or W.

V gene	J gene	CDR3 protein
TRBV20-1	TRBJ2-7	CSARSGQGVNEQYF
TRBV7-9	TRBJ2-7	CASSLGIDPNFSYEQYF
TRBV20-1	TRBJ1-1	CSAEGTERRNTEAFF
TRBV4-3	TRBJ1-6	CASSQDEAGGNSPLHF
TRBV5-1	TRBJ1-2	CASSSGTGGDYGYTF
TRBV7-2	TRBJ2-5	CASSLVVLNEQYF
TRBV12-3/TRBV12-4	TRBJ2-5	CASRGALQGGETQYF
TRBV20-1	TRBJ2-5	CSVVRGGQETQYF
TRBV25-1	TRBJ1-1	CASSEYYTVDTEAFF
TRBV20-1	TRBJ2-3	CSARDRDRVPNTQYF
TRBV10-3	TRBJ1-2	CAIARTGALNYGYTF
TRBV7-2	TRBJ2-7	CASSLEMQEEAQYF
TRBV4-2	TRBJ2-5	CASSQGPPQVQETQYF
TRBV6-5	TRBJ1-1	CASTRGTEAFF
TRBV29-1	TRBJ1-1	CSVEEKGLNTEAFF
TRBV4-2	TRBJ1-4	CASSQGVGGKNEKLFF
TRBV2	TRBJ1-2	CASGTGSGGYTF
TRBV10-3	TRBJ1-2	CAISVTGSNYGYTF
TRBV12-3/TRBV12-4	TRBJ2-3	CASSLGGPDTEYF
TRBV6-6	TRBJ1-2	CASSYLPANYGYTF
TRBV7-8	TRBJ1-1	CASSLAGHTNTEAFF
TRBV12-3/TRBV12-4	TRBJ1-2	CASSLAPAIYGYTF
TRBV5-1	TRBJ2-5	CASSLFFEETQYF
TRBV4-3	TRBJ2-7	CASSQDLYMTAYNEQYF
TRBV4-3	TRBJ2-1	CASSLGGPYNEQIF
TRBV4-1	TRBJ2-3	CASSQESGRGTDTQYF
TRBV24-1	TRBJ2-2	CATTRGNTGELFF
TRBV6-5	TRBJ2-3	CASSFGLRDTQYF
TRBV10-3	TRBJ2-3	CAIRASDPTDTQYF
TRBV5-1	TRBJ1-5	CASSSGQDPGSQHF
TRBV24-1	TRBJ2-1	CATSDSGAGLNEQFF
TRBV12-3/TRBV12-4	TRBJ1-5	CASSHARGNQPQHF
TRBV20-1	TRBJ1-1	CSAIPWTGQNEAFF
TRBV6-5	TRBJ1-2	CASSYPGQGILGYTF
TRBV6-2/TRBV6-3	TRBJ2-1	CASSYGSNEQVF
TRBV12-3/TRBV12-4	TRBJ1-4	CASSSFWTNEKLFF
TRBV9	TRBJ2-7	CASSVGDGYEQYF
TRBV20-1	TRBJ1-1	CSASPRGHRDTEAFF
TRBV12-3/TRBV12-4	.	CASSSKNIQYF
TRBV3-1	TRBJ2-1	CASSLLAVSYNEQFF
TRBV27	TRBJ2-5	CASSARDRGSETQYF
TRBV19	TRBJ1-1	CASSMGWENTEAFF
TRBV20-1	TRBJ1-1	CSAPGSWATEAFF
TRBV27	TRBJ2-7	CASSKRDSYEQYF
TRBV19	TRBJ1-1	CASSAYSHTEAFF
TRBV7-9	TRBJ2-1	CASSERTALSSYNEQFF
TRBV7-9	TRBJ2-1	CASTLGGLVVDEQFF
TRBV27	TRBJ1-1	CASSLWGRGQTGAFF